The table lists the clone carrying this T cell receptor (beta chain) with a few counts. MiXCR, run by TCRdb on the 5' RACE reads, gives a single entry per CDR3 protein. This sample has roughly 250,000 distinct CDR3 sequences, with approximately 16% found just once. V lost 0 bases to trimming and J lost 3 bases, with 7 bases between them. The length of the CDR3 is 14 residues. Germline assignment: CDR1 SGHAT and CDR2 FQDESV (reference sequence). These data come from a study of T-cell memory formation after mild COVID-19. The clonotype originates from a man aged 18 to 30 who had mild COVID-19 (a few samples of this study predate the infection). Cell type and time point are not known. The gene calls are TRBV11-1 and TRBJ2-3, with D possibly being TRBD1 or TRBD2 (5 bases each). Sequences were obtained from PBMCs or a T cell subset sorted from them (not recorded which). CDR3 in amino acids: CASSLAGETDTQYF. CDR3 bases: TGTGCCAGCAGCTTAGCGGGGGAAACAGATACGCAGTATTTT.